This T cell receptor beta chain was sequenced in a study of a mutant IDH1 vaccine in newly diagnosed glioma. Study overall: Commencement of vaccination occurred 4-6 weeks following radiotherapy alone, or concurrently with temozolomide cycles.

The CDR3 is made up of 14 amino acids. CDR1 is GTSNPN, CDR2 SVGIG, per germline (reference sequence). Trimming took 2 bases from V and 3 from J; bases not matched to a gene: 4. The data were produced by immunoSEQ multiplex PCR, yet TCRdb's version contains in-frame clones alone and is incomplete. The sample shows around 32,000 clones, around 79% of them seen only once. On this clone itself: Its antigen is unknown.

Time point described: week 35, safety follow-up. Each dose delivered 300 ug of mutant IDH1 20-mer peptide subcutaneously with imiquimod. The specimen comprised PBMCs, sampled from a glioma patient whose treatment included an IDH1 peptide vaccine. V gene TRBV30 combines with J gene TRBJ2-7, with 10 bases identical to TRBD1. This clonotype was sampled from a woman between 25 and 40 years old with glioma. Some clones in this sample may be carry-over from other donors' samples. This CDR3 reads CAWSFGQGGYEQYF. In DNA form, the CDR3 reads TGTGCCTGGAGTTTTGGACAGGGGGGCTACGAGCAGTACTTC.